The clone carrying this TCR beta chain was detected only a few times. Its specificity is not known. These data are taken from a study of T cells after yellow fever vaccination. The CDR3 loop spans 12 amino acids. In germline, CDR1 is DFQATT, CDR2 SNEGSKA (reference sequence). Trimming stripped 2 bases from V and 7 bases from J, with 9 bases between. Each CDR3 protein is one row after TCRdb ran MiXCR on the 5' RACE reads. The table lists 250,000 to 350,000 distinct CDR3 sequences, 6.5% to 8.5% of them singletons. Findings of the study overall: Clones that expanded after primary vaccination mostly reappeared after the booster (nearly 98% CD4, approximately 87% CD8).

The chain recombines TRBV20-1 with TRBJ2-1; the D gene is possibly TRBD2 (5 bases). The TCR originated in a man aged 18 to 35 who received the YFV17D yellow fever vaccine. The sample in question was PBMCs, obtained more than 35 days after the first yellow fever vaccination. The CDR3 spells CSARRGTNEQFF. The CDR3 DNA reads as TGCAGTGCTAGACGGGGAACTAATGAGCAGTTCTTC.